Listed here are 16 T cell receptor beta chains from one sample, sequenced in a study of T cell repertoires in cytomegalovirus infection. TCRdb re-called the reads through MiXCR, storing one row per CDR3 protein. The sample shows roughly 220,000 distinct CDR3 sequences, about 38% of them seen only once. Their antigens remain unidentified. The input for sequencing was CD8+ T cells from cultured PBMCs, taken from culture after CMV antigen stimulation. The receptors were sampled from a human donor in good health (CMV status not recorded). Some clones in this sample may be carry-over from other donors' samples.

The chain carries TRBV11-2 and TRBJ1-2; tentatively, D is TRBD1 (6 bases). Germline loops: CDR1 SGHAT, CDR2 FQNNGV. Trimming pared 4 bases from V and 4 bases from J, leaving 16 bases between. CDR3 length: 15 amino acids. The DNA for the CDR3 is TGTGCCAGCAGCTCCTTAACAGGGATCCCCTATGGCTACACCTTC. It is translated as CASSSLTGIPYGYTF. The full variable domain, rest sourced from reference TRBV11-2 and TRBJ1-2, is EAGVAQSPRYKIIEKRQSVAFWCNPISGHATLYWYQQILGQGPKLLIQFQNNGVVDDSQLPKDRFSAERLKGVDSTLKIQPAKLEDSAVYLCASSSLTGIPYGYTFGSGTRLTVV.

The CDR3 protein is CASSLTMGGTTDTQYF. In DNA, the CDR3 is TGTGCCAGCAGCTTAACGATGGGGGGGACCACAGATACGCAGTATTTT. This rearrangement joins TRBV11-2 to TRBJ2-3; TRBD2 agrees at 7 bases. There are 16 residues in the CDR3. Germline V gene sequence: CDR1 SGHAT, CDR2 FQNNGV. The trim removed 2 bases at V and 2 bases at J, leaving 7 bases unmatched.

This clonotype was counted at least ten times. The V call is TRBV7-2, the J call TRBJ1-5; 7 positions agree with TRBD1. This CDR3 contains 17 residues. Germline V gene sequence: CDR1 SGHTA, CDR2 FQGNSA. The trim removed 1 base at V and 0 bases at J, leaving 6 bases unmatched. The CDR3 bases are TGTGCCAGCAGCTTAGTGGGACAGCGATATAGCAATCAGCCCCAGCATTTT. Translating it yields CASSLVGQRYSNQPQHF.

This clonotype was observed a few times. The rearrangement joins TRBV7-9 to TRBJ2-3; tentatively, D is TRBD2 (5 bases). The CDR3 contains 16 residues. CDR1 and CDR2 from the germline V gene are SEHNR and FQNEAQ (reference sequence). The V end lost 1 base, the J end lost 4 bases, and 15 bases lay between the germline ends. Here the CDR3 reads CASSLVLGGLSDTQYF. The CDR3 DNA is TGTGCCAGCAGCTTAGTACTTGGCGGGTTATCAGATACGCAGTATTTT.

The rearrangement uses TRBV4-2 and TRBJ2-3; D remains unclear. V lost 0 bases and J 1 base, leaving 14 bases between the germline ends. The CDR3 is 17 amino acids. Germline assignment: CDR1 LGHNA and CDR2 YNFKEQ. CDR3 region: CASSQDEGSYGTDTQYF. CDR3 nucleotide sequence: TGTGCCAGCAGCCAAGATGAAGGCTCGTACGGCACAGATACGCAGTATTTT.

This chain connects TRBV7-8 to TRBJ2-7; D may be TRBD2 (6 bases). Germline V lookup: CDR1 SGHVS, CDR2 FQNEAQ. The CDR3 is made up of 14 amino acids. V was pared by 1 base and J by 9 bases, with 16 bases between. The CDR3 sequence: CASSLGTTVFGQYF. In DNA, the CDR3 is TGTGCCAGCAGCTTAGGGACTACAGTTTTCGGGCAGTACTTC.

This CDR3 is CASRGQGFSEQFF. CDR3 bases: TGTGCCAGTAGGGGACAGGGATTTAGTGAGCAGTTCTTC. The genes are TRBV19 and TRBJ2-1; 9 nucleotides line up with TRBD1. With 6 bases clipped from V and 9 bases from J, the junction kept 6 bases outside the gene matches. The CDR3 runs 13 residues. CDR1 is LNHDA, CDR2 SQIVND, per germline (reference sequence).

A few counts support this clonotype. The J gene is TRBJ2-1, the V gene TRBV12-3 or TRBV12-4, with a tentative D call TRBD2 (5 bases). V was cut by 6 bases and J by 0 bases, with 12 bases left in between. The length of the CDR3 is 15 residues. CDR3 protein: CASRRAERSYNEQFF. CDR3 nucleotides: TGTGCCAGCAGAAGAGCGGAGCGCTCCTACAATGAGCAGTTCTTC.

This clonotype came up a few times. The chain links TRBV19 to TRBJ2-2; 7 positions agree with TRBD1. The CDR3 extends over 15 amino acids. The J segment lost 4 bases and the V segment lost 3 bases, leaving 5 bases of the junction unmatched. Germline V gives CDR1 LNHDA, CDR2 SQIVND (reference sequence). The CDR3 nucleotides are TGTGCCAGTAGTATCGACAGGGAATTCACCGGGGAGCTGTTTTTT. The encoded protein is CASSIDREFTGELFF.

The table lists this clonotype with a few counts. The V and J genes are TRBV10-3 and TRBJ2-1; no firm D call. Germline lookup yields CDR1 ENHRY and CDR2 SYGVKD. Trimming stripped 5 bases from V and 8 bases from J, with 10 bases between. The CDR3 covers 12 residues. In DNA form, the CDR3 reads TGTGCCATCAGTCAACCTGGGGATGAGCAGTTCTTC. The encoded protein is CAISQPGDEQFF.

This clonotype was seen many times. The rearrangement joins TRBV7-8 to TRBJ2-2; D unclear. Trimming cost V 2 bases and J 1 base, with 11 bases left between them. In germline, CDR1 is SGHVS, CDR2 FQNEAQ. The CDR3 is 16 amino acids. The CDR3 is CASSLFRNQNTGELFF. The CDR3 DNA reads TGTGCCAGCAGCTTATTCAGGAATCAGAACACCGGGGAGCTGTTTTTT.

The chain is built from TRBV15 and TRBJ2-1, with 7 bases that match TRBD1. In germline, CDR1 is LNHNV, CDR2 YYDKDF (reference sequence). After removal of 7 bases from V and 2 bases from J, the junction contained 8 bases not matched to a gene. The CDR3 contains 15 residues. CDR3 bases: TGTGCCACCAACACAGACAGGGTCCCCTACAATGAGCAGTTCTTC. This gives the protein CATNTDRVPYNEQFF.

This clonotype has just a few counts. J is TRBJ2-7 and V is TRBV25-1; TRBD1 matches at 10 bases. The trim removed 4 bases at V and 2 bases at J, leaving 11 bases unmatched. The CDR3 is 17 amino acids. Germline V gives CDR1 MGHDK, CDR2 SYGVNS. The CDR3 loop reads CASSGIRWTGGTYEQYF. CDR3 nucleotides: TGTGCCAGCAGTGGGATAAGGTGGACAGGGGGGACCTACGAGCAGTACTTC.

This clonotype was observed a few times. The CDR3 DNA reads as TGTGCCAGCAGTTTGAGGTATGGGGGGCAGGCCTACGAGCAGTACTTC. This encodes CASSLRYGGQAYEQYF. The chain joins TRBV28 to TRBJ2-7, with D tentatively TRBD1 or TRBD2 (6 bases each). The CDR3 is made up of 16 amino acids. CDR1 and CDR2 from the germline V gene are MDHEN and SYDVKM. V was trimmed by 3 bases and J by 2 bases, leaving 17 bases between them.

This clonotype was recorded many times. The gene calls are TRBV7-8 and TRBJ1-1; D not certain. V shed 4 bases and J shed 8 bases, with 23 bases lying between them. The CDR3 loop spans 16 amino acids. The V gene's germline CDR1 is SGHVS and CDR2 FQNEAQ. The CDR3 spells CASSSLFVPEEKEAFF. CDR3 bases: TGTGCCAGCAGCTCCCTCTTCGTACCCGAAGAAAAAGAAGCTTTCTTT.

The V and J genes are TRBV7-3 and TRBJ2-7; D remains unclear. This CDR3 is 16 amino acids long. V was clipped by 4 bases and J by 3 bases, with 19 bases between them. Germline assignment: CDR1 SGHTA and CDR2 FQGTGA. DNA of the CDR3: TGTGCCAGCAGCTCCTATCCCCCCCCGCTACGCTACGAGCAGTACTTC. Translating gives CASSSYPPPLRYEQYF.